The rows below give T cell receptor beta chains drawn from one sample of a study of control samples from healthy donors and cancer patients. Measured with immunoSEQ multiplex PCR; TCRdb has only the in-frame clones, and not every one. The table includes some 120,000 clones, just under 95% detected once. Material: blood. The receptors stem from a man in his thirties or forties in good health. Each CDR3 is given with its conserved first and last residue. A D gene is named only where the DNA matches it firmly. Clone size, where shown, is once, few, many, or a class for clones that have expanded.

d_gene,abundance,v_gene,j_gene,CDR3nt,CDR3aa
.,.,TRBV5-6,TRBJ1-4,TGTGCCAGCAGCTTAGGTACAACTAATGAAAAACTGTTTTTT,CASSLGTTNEKLFF
.,.,TRBV4-1,TRBJ1-1,TGCGCCAGCAGCTTTCAGGGGAGGGCTGAAGCTTTCTTT,CASSFQGRAEAFF
.,.,TRBV5-6,TRBJ2-1,TGTGCCAGCAGCCTGAGGGCTCAGAGCTCCTACAATGAGCAGTTCTTC,CASSLRAQSSYNEQFF
.,.,TRBV7-2,TRBJ2-2,TGTGCCAGCAGCTTCCCATGGACCGGGACGGAGAACACCGGGGAGCTGTTTTTT,CASSFPWTGTENTGELFF
.,.,TRBV5-1,TRBJ2-1,TGCGCCAGCAGCTTGCGGCAGATCAGCTACAATGAGCAGTTCTTC,CASSLRQISYNEQFF
.,.,TRBV9,TRBJ2-1,TGTGCCAGCAGTTATTCCCCGGGGGCGGACAATGAGCAGTTCTTC,CASSYSPGADNEQFF
.,.,TRBV6-1,TRBJ2-3,TGTGCCAGCAGTGGGGGCATAGGGCGGGTGACAGATACGCAGTATTTT,CASSGGIGRVTDTQYF
.,.,TRBV3-1/TRBV3-2,TRBJ2-7,TGTGCCAGCAGCCAAGGTTACGAGCAGTACTTC,CASSQGYEQYF
.,once,TRBV6-2/TRBV6-3,TRBJ1-5,TGTGCCAGCAGTTACGGGGGGCAGGCCAATCAGCCCCAGCATTTT,CASSYGGQANQPQHF
TRBD2,.,TRBV19,TRBJ2-1,TGTGCCAGCGTTAGCGGGGGGGCTCACTACAATGAGCAGTTCTTC,CASVSGGAHYNEQFF
.,once,TRBV18,TRBJ2-7,TGTGCCAGCTCACCCGATGACAGGCTCGGGGAGCAGTACTTC,CASSPDDRLGEQYF
.,.,TRBV4-1,TRBJ2-4,TGCGCCAGCAGCCAGGGACCCCTAGCCAAAAACATTCAGTACTTC,CASSQGPLAKNIQYF
.,few,TRBV11-2,TRBJ2-3,TGTGCCAGCAGCGGAGGAATGTTCACAGATACGCAGTATTTT,CASSGGMFTDTQYF
TRBD1,.,TRBV10-3,TRBJ1-5,TGTGCCTCTTCCAACCAGGGGGCGAATCAGCCCCAGCATTTT,CASSNQGANQPQHF
.,.,TRBV19,TRBJ1-4,TGTGCCAGTAGTATAAGGGAGCGATCTGAAAAGCTGTTTTTT,CASSIRERSEKLFF
TRBD1,.,TRBV4-3,TRBJ1-5,TGCGCCAGCAGCCCTCAACCGGGACAGGGAGGTCAGCCCCAGCATTTT,CASSPQPGQGGQPQHF
TRBD1,.,TRBV20-1,TRBJ1-3,TGCAGTGCTAGTTTCGGGACAGGGGGAAACACCATATATTTT,CSASFGTGGNTIYF
.,.,TRBV28,TRBJ1-2,TGTGCCAGCAGTTTACCGCGGCCGGGGGGCGGCTATGGCTACACCTTC,CASSLPRPGGGYGYTF
.,few,TRBV7-2,TRBJ1-2,TGTGCCAGCAGCTCATCCGGGACCGGCTATGGCTACACCTTC,CASSSSGTGYGYTF
TRBD1,.,TRBV16,TRBJ1-5,TGTGCCAGCAGCCAATCGCTGGCCAGGGGGGGCCATAGCAATCAGCCCCAGCATTTT,CASSQSLARGGHSNQPQHF
TRBD1,.,TRBV4-1,TRBJ1-2,TGCGCCAGCAGCCAAGTTCGGGACAGGGATGGCTACACCTTC,CASSQVRDRDGYTF
TRBD1,.,TRBV7-9,TRBJ1-1,TGTGCCAGCAGCCCTTCCCCCGGGACAGTGAACACTGAAGCTTTCTTT,CASSPSPGTVNTEAFF